These T cell receptor beta chains were read from a single sample in a study of blood T cell repertoires in COVID-19. Method: immunoSEQ multiplex PCR; TCRdb's copy keeps in-frame clones and lacks some. The sample records 150,000 to 200,000 clones, roughly 79% being singletons. Input material: peripheral blood. The source of these receptors is a woman in her 70s with acute or convalescent COVID-19. Each CDR3 is given with its conserved first and last residue. D genes are given only for firm matches. Clone size is stated in some rows and not others, as once, few, many or a class when expanded.

clone_size: NA; v_call: TRBV21-1; j_call: TRBJ2-3; d_call: NA; cdr3_length: 19; cdr3_aa: CASSKKTSGASHDGYTQYF; cdr3_nt: TGTGCCAGCAGCAAAAAGACTAGCGGGGCTTCTCACGACGGGTATACGCAGTATTTT
clone_size: NA; v_call: TRBV12-5; j_call: TRBJ2-3; d_call: TRBD2; cdr3_length: 20; cdr3_aa: CASGLKGLARAGGGTDTQYF; cdr3_nt: TGTGCTAGTGGTTTGAAGGGACTAGCGAGAGCGGGTGGGGGCACAGATACGCAGTATTTT
clone_size: once; v_call: TRBV4-1; j_call: TRBJ2-5; d_call: TRBD2; cdr3_length: 17; cdr3_aa: CASSQTGEAGVVETQYF; cdr3_nt: TGCGCCAGCAGCCAAACCGGAGAAGCGGGAGTGGTAGAGACCCAGTACTTC
clone_size: NA; v_call: TRBV3-1/TRBV3-2; j_call: TRBJ2-1; d_call: NA; cdr3_length: 11; cdr3_aa: CASSQDKRQFF; cdr3_nt: TGTGCCAGCAGCCAAGACAAGCGGCAGTTCTTC
clone_size: NA; v_call: TRBV3-1/TRBV3-2; j_call: TRBJ2-2; d_call: TRBD2; cdr3_length: 16; cdr3_aa: CASSQVAWGGTGELFF; cdr3_nt: TGTGCCAGCAGCCAAGTTGCCTGGGGGGGTACCGGGGAGCTGTTTTTT
clone_size: NA; v_call: TRBV7-3; j_call: TRBJ1-2; d_call: NA; cdr3_length: 10; cdr3_aa: CAEAYYGYTF; cdr3_nt: TGTGCCGAGGCCTACTATGGCTACACCTTC
clone_size: few; v_call: TRBV5-1; j_call: TRBJ2-7; d_call: NA; cdr3_length: 15; cdr3_aa: CASSLADRDIQEQYF; cdr3_nt: TGCGCCAGCAGCTTGGCGGACCGGGACATCCAAGAGCAGTACTTC
clone_size: NA; v_call: TRBV27; j_call: TRBJ1-4; d_call: TRBD1; cdr3_length: 19; cdr3_aa: CASSLFGQGFARLNEKLFF; cdr3_nt: TGTGCCAGCAGTTTATTTGGACAGGGATTCGCCCGACTTAATGAAAAACTGTTTTTT
clone_size: NA; v_call: TRBV12-5; j_call: TRBJ1-5; d_call: TRBD1; cdr3_length: 18; cdr3_aa: CASGGRTGEGVGNQPQHF; cdr3_nt: TGTGCTAGTGGGGGCCGGACAGGGGAAGGTGTAGGGAATCAGCCCCAGCATTTT
clone_size: NA; v_call: TRBV5-1; j_call: TRBJ2-7; d_call: TRBD2; cdr3_length: 16; cdr3_aa: CASSLAGLAGGREQYF; cdr3_nt: TGCGCCAGCAGCTTGGCCGGACTAGCGGGAGGACGCGAGCAGTACTTC
clone_size: NA; v_call: TRBV5-1; j_call: TRBJ2-2; d_call: TRBD2; cdr3_length: 15; cdr3_aa: CASSRSGRNTGELFF; cdr3_nt: TGCGCCAGCAGCCGTAGCGGGAGGAACACCGGGGAGCTGTTTTTT
clone_size: few; v_call: TRBV5-1; j_call: TRBJ2-3; d_call: NA; cdr3_length: 15; cdr3_aa: CASNPRTFSTDTQYF; cdr3_nt: TGCGCCAGCAACCCCCGGACATTCAGCACAGATACGCAGTATTTT
clone_size: NA; v_call: TRBV30; j_call: TRBJ2-5; d_call: TRBD2; cdr3_length: 17; cdr3_aa: CAWSVRGFSGTGETQYF; cdr3_nt: TGTGCCTGGAGTGTAAGAGGGTTTAGCGGGACGGGAGAGACCCAGTACTTC
clone_size: NA; v_call: TRBV7-9; j_call: TRBJ2-1; d_call: NA; cdr3_length: 12; cdr3_aa: CASSPVGDEQFF; cdr3_nt: TGTGCCAGCAGTCCGGTAGGGGATGAGCAGTTCTTC
clone_size: NA; v_call: TRBV30; j_call: TRBJ2-2; d_call: TRBD1; cdr3_length: 14; cdr3_aa: CARQGFANTGELFF; cdr3_nt: TGTGCCAGACAGGGTTTTGCGAACACCGGGGAGCTGTTTTTT
clone_size: once; v_call: TRBV19; j_call: TRBJ2-2; d_call: TRBD2; cdr3_length: 16; cdr3_aa: CASSGTSGRGAGELFF; cdr3_nt: TGTGCCAGTAGTGGCACTAGCGGGAGGGGAGCGGGGGAGCTGTTTTTT
clone_size: NA; v_call: TRBV12-5; j_call: TRBJ1-1; d_call: TRBD1; cdr3_length: 15; cdr3_aa: CASGLGQGGDTEAFF; cdr3_nt: TGTGCTAGTGGTTTGGGACAGGGGGGGGACACTGAAGCTTTCTTT
clone_size: NA; v_call: TRBV2; j_call: TRBJ2-1; d_call: TRBD1; cdr3_length: 17; cdr3_aa: CASSIRRDRVSYNEQFF; cdr3_nt: TGTGCCAGCAGTATCCGCCGGGACAGGGTCTCCTACAATGAGCAGTTCTTC
clone_size: NA; v_call: TRBV24-1; j_call: TRBJ1-4; d_call: TRBD1; cdr3_length: 17; cdr3_aa: CATSDANQRGLGEKLFF; cdr3_nt: TGTGCCACCAGTGATGCAAATCAAAGGGGGCTTGGGGAAAAACTGTTTTTT
clone_size: NA; v_call: TRBV10-1; j_call: TRBJ2-7; d_call: TRBD2; cdr3_length: 14; cdr3_aa: CASSEGTSGHEQYF; cdr3_nt: TGCGCCAGCAGCGAGGGGACTAGCGGCCACGAGCAGTACTTC
clone_size: few; v_call: TRBV5-6; j_call: TRBJ2-5; d_call: NA; cdr3_length: 14; cdr3_aa: CASSLAGWGETQYF; cdr3_nt: TGTGCCAGCAGCTTGGCAGGGTGGGGAGAGACCCAGTACTTC
clone_size: NA; v_call: TRBV7-3; j_call: TRBJ2-5; d_call: NA; cdr3_length: 13; cdr3_aa: CASSLSGFETQYF; cdr3_nt: TGTGCCAGCAGCTTATCAGGGTTCGAGACCCAGTACTTC
clone_size: NA; v_call: TRBV19; j_call: TRBJ2-1; d_call: TRBD2; cdr3_length: 14; cdr3_aa: CASSAVTSGGSEFF; cdr3_nt: TGTGCCAGTAGTGCGGTAACTAGCGGGGGAAGTGAGTTCTTC
clone_size: NA; v_call: TRBV9; j_call: TRBJ2-1; d_call: NA; cdr3_length: 15; cdr3_aa: CASSPRRGSYNEQFF; cdr3_nt: TGTGCCAGCAGCCCGCGGCGAGGCTCCTACAATGAGCAGTTCTTC
clone_size: NA; v_call: TRBV29-1; j_call: TRBJ1-5; d_call: NA; cdr3_length: 18; cdr3_aa: CSVGATGLGVYSNQPQHF; cdr3_nt: TGCAGCGTCGGCGCGACAGGTCTGGGAGTTTATAGCAATCAGCCCCAGCATTTT
clone_size: NA; v_call: TRBV27; j_call: TRBJ2-3; d_call: NA; cdr3_length: 17; cdr3_aa: CASSLYSRPPSTDTQYF; cdr3_nt: TGTGCCAGCAGCCTATATTCTAGACCACCTAGCACAGATACGCAGTATTTT
clone_size: NA; v_call: TRBV14; j_call: TRBJ1-5; d_call: TRBD1; cdr3_length: 16; cdr3_aa: CASSEGAGGSNQPQHF; cdr3_nt: TGTGCCAGCAGCGAAGGCGCAGGGGGTAGCAATCAGCCCCAGCATTTT
clone_size: NA; v_call: TRBV21-1; j_call: TRBJ2-2; d_call: NA; cdr3_length: 18; cdr3_aa: CASGDRRTPSANTGELFF; cdr3_nt: TGTGCCAGTGGGGACAGACGAACCCCGAGTGCGAACACCGGGGAGCTGTTTTTT
clone_size: few; v_call: TRBV29-1; j_call: TRBJ1-1; d_call: NA; cdr3_length: 13; cdr3_aa: CSVARDLNTEAFF; cdr3_nt: TGCAGCGTTGCTCGGGATCTGAACACTGAAGCTTTCTTT
clone_size: NA; v_call: TRBV20-1; j_call: TRBJ1-2; d_call: NA; cdr3_length: 14; cdr3_aa: CSASRFGPVAGYTF; cdr3_nt: TGCAGTGCTAGTAGGTTTGGGCCGGTGGCTGGCTACACCTTC
clone_size: NA; v_call: TRBV7-2; j_call: TRBJ2-2; d_call: TRBD2; cdr3_length: 16; cdr3_aa: CASSLNSGRVTGELFF; cdr3_nt: TGTGCCAGCAGCTTAAATAGCGGGAGGGTGACCGGGGAGCTGTTTTTT
clone_size: NA; v_call: TRBV9; j_call: TRBJ2-2; d_call: TRBD1; cdr3_length: 16; cdr3_aa: CASSRRKTGTNGELFF; cdr3_nt: TGTGCCAGCAGCCGAAGAAAGACAGGGACGAACGGGGAGCTGTTTTTT
clone_size: NA; v_call: TRBV19; j_call: TRBJ1-1; d_call: NA; cdr3_length: 14; cdr3_aa: CASSMARARTEAFF; cdr3_nt: TGTGCCAGTAGTATGGCCAGGGCGAGAACTGAAGCTTTCTTT
clone_size: NA; v_call: TRBV5-4; j_call: TRBJ1-1; d_call: NA; cdr3_length: 16; cdr3_aa: CASSQLSGTPNTEAFF; cdr3_nt: TGTGCCAGCAGCCAACTTTCCGGGACACCGAACACTGAAGCTTTCTTT
clone_size: NA; v_call: TRBV29-1; j_call: TRBJ2-1; d_call: NA; cdr3_length: 14; cdr3_aa: CSVEYPTGYNEQFF; cdr3_nt: TGCAGCGTTGAGTATCCTACCGGCTACAATGAGCAGTTCTTC
clone_size: once; v_call: TRBV5-5; j_call: TRBJ1-6; d_call: NA; cdr3_length: 15; cdr3_aa: CASSLAAGAHSPLHF; cdr3_nt: TGTGCCAGCAGCTTGGCAGCAGGGGCACATTCACCCCTCCACTTT
clone_size: few; v_call: TRBV4-1; j_call: TRBJ1-1; d_call: TRBD1; cdr3_length: 15; cdr3_aa: CASSHGQEVPPEAFF; cdr3_nt: TGCGCCAGCAGCCATGGACAGGAGGTTCCCCCTGAAGCTTTCTTT
clone_size: NA; v_call: TRBV24-1; j_call: TRBJ2-2; d_call: TRBD1; cdr3_length: 18; cdr3_aa: CATSASRDRGRRSGELFF; cdr3_nt: TGTGCCACCAGTGCAAGCCGGGACAGAGGACGGAGATCCGGGGAGCTGTTTTTT
clone_size: NA; v_call: TRBV27; j_call: TRBJ2-3; d_call: NA; cdr3_length: 14; cdr3_aa: CASSLGQSTDTQYF; cdr3_nt: TGTGCCAGCAGTTTAGGGCAGAGCACAGATACGCAGTATTTT
clone_size: many; v_call: TRBV3-1/TRBV3-2; j_call: TRBJ2-2; d_call: NA; cdr3_length: 16; cdr3_aa: CASSQDTALNTGELFF; cdr3_nt: TGTGCCAGCAGCCAAGATACTGCTTTGAACACCGGGGAGCTGTTTTTT
clone_size: few; v_call: TRBV6-2/TRBV6-3; j_call: TRBJ2-7; d_call: NA; cdr3_length: 16; cdr3_aa: CASSLRQIGVSYEQYF; cdr3_nt: TGTGCCAGCAGCCTACGACAAATAGGGGTCTCCTACGAGCAGTACTTC
clone_size: NA; v_call: TRBV7-6; j_call: TRBJ2-5; d_call: TRBD1; cdr3_length: 17; cdr3_aa: CASSHMTGTGYQETQYF; cdr3_nt: TGTGCCAGCAGCCATATGACCGGGACAGGGTATCAAGAGACCCAGTACTTC
clone_size: NA; v_call: TRBV19; j_call: TRBJ1-1; d_call: NA; cdr3_length: 14; cdr3_aa: CASSIRVWNTEAFF; cdr3_nt: TGTGCCAGTAGTATTCGGGTGTGGAACACTGAAGCTTTCTTT
clone_size: NA; v_call: TRBV27; j_call: TRBJ2-7; d_call: TRBD2; cdr3_length: 16; cdr3_aa: CASSSTSGSFNPEQYF; cdr3_nt: TGTGCCAGCAGTTCGACTAGCGGGAGTTTTAATCCCGAGCAGTACTTC
clone_size: NA; v_call: TRBV7-2; j_call: TRBJ2-7; d_call: NA; cdr3_length: 15; cdr3_aa: CASSVYAGSSYEQYF; cdr3_nt: TGTGCCAGCAGCGTATACGCTGGTAGCTCCTACGAGCAGTACTTC
clone_size: NA; v_call: TRBV6-6; j_call: TRBJ2-7; d_call: TRBD1; cdr3_length: 16; cdr3_aa: CASSSLPGQGASEQYF; cdr3_nt: TGTGCCAGCAGTTCCCTTCCGGGACAGGGGGCCAGCGAGCAGTACTTC
clone_size: NA; v_call: TRBV5-4; j_call: TRBJ2-2; d_call: TRBD2; cdr3_length: 17; cdr3_aa: CASSLKGLAGDTGELFF; cdr3_nt: TGTGCCAGCAGCTTAAAGGGACTAGCGGGAGACACCGGGGAGCTGTTTTTT
clone_size: NA; v_call: TRBV29-1; j_call: TRBJ2-2; d_call: NA; cdr3_length: 14; cdr3_aa: CSVSLGANTGELFF; cdr3_nt: TGCAGCGTTTCTTTGGGGGCAAACACCGGGGAGCTGTTTTTT
clone_size: NA; v_call: TRBV12-3/TRBV12-4; j_call: TRBJ2-7; d_call: NA; cdr3_length: 11; cdr3_aa: CASRQSYEQYF; cdr3_nt: TGTGCCAGCAGACAGTCCTACGAGCAGTACTTC
clone_size: few; v_call: TRBV7-2; j_call: TRBJ1-2; d_call: NA; cdr3_length: 13; cdr3_aa: CASSSSGLSGYTF; cdr3_nt: TGTGCCAGCAGCTCTTCAGGGCTCAGTGGCTACACCTTC
clone_size: NA; v_call: TRBV5-4; j_call: TRBJ2-2; d_call: TRBD1; cdr3_length: 15; cdr3_aa: CASSLRGPSGGELFF; cdr3_nt: TGTGCCAGCAGCTTGAGGGGGCCCTCCGGCGGGGAGCTGTTTTTT
clone_size: NA; v_call: TRBV9; j_call: TRBJ2-7; d_call: TRBD1; cdr3_length: 15; cdr3_aa: CASSAQPGQGESQYF; cdr3_nt: TGTGCCAGCAGCGCTCAACCGGGACAGGGTGAATCGCAGTACTTC
clone_size: NA; v_call: TRBV3-1/TRBV3-2; j_call: TRBJ2-1; d_call: TRBD1; cdr3_length: 17; cdr3_aa: CASSQDLDRGRYNEQFF; cdr3_nt: TGTGCCAGCAGCCAAGATTTGGACAGGGGGCGGTACAATGAGCAGTTCTTC
clone_size: NA; v_call: TRBV6-5; j_call: TRBJ2-7; d_call: TRBD1; cdr3_length: 14; cdr3_aa: CASSSPGQGYEQYF; cdr3_nt: TGTGCCAGCAGTTCGCCGGGACAGGGTTACGAGCAGTACTTC
clone_size: NA; v_call: TRBV5-4; j_call: TRBJ2-5; d_call: TRBD2; cdr3_length: 15; cdr3_aa: CASSSRGRAGETQYF; cdr3_nt: TGTGCCAGCAGCTCCCGGGGGAGGGCAGGAGAGACCCAGTACTTC
clone_size: NA; v_call: TRBV3-1/TRBV3-2; j_call: TRBJ2-3; d_call: TRBD2; cdr3_length: 20; cdr3_aa: CASSSWLGAGGTTTTDTQYF; cdr3_nt: TGTGCCAGCAGCAGCTGGCTGGGGGCGGGAGGCACCACCACCACAGATACGCAGTATTTT
clone_size: NA; v_call: TRBV19; j_call: TRBJ1-5; d_call: NA; cdr3_length: 14; cdr3_aa: CASSIGGENQPQHF; cdr3_nt: TGTGCCAGTAGTATAGGGGGCGAGAATCAGCCCCAGCATTTT
clone_size: NA; v_call: TRBV7-9; j_call: TRBJ1-2; d_call: NA; cdr3_length: 14; cdr3_aa: CASSLSRVGYGYTF; cdr3_nt: TGTGCCAGCAGCTTGTCCAGGGTTGGGTATGGCTACACCTTC